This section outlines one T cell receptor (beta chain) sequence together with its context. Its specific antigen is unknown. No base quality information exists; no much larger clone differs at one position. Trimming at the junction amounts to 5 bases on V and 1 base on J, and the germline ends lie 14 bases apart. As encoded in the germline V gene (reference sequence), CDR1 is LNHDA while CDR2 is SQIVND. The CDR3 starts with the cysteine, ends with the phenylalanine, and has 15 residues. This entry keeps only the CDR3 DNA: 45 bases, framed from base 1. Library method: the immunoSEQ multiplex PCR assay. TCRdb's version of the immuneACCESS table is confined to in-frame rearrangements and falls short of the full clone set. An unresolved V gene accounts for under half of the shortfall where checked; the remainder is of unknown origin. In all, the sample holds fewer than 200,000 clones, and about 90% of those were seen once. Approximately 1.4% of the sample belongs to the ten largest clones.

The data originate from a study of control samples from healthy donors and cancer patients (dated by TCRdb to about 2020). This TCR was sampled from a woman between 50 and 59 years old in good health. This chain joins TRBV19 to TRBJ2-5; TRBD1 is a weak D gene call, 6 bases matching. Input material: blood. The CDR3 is CASSVWWDTQETQYF. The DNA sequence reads TGTGCCAGTAGTGTTTGGTGGGACACCCAAGAGACCCAGTACTTC.